Listed below are T cell receptor beta chains from one sample, sequenced in a study of T cell responses to AZD1222 COVID-19 vaccine. Libraries were prepared by immunoSEQ multiplex PCR; TCRdb keeps only in-frame clonotypes and omits some of them. The table includes roughly 130,000 clones, approximately 88% detected once. This specimen consisted of peripheral blood, obtained on day 0 of MenACWY control vaccination. The receptors were gathered from an adult in good health. CDR3s include the opening cysteine and the closing phenylalanine or tryptophan. The D gene is left open where the match is weak. Clone size is given for some rows only: seen once, a few or many times, or a class if the clone is expanded.

.	.	TRBV3-1/TRBV3-2	TRBJ1-1	TGTGCCAGCAGCCAGGATCGGGGACTCACTGAAGCTTTCTTT	CASSQDRGLTEAFF
once	.	TRBV11-3	TRBJ2-2	TGTGCCAGCAGCATTACGCTTGGGTTTAGCGGTATGAACACCGGGGAGCTGTTTTTT	CASSITLGFSGMNTGELFF
.	TRBD1	TRBV19	TRBJ2-7	TGTGCCAGTAGTATCGCGGACAGGGGGAGATTCTACGAGCAGTACTTC	CASSIADRGRFYEQYF
.	.	TRBV18	TRBJ2-2	TGTGCCAGCCCGCCAGAAGTTAACACCGGGGAGCTGTTTTTT	CASPPEVNTGELFF
.	.	TRBV7-6	TRBJ1-5	TGTGCCAGCAGCTTAGCGGGACATCCCGTTAACAATCAGCCCCAGCATTTT	CASSLAGHPVNNQPQHF
.	.	TRBV7-9	TRBJ2-3	TGTGCCAGCAGCTTCGCTGGTGGGTGGACGCAGTATTTT	CASSFAGGWTQYF
.	.	TRBV30	TRBJ1-5	TGTGCCTGGAGTCCCAGGGACAATCAGCCCCAGCATTTT	CAWSPRDNQPQHF
.	.	TRBV5-1	TRBJ2-1	TGCGCCAGCAGCACTACTCTCTCGAATGAGCAGTTCTTC	CASSTTLSNEQFF
.	.	TRBV20-1	TRBJ1-5	TGCAGTGCTGGTGGGACGGACATCAATCAGCCCCAGCATTTT	CSAGGTDINQPQHF
once	TRBD2	TRBV11-1	TRBJ2-1	TGTGCCAGCAGCTTAGCGGTGCTTGGGACTAGCGTAGGTCATGAGCAGTTCTTC	CASSLAVLGTSVGHEQFF
.	TRBD2	TRBV6-2/TRBV6-3	TRBJ2-1	TGTGCCAGCAGTTTTGCGGGAGGCTTCTACAATGAGCAGTTCTTC	CASSFAGGFYNEQFF
.	.	TRBV7-3	TRBJ2-1	TGTGCCAGCAGCCCCCGACTAGGGGCAGCCAATGAGCAGTTCTTC	CASSPRLGAANEQFF
.	.	TRBV4-1	TRBJ1-5	TGCGCCAGCAGCCAAGGCGGAGGTCGTCAGCCCCAGCATTTT	CASSQGGGRQPQHF
once	.	TRBV15	TRBJ1-2	TGTGCCACCAGCAGACGCCCAAGGGGAGGCTCTGGCTACACCTTC	CATSRRPRGGSGYTF
.	TRBD2	TRBV30	TRBJ2-1	TGTGCCTGGAGTGCTTCCGGGACTAGCGGGAGGTATGAGCAGTTCTTC	CAWSASGTSGRYEQFF
.	TRBD2	TRBV2	TRBJ2-1	TGTGCCAGCAGAAAACGGGAGGGCCCGTTAGATGAGCAGTTCTTC	CASRKREGPLDEQFF
.	.	TRBV4-1	TRBJ2-7	TGCGCCAGCAGCCAAGATCCGGCGGTCCGCGAGCAGTACTTC	CASSQDPAVREQYF
.	TRBD1	TRBV18	TRBJ1-1	TGTGCCAGCTCTCGGGACAGGGCTGTAGGGAACACTGAAGCTTTCTTT	CASSRDRAVGNTEAFF
.	.	TRBV12-3/TRBV12-4	TRBJ1-2	TGTGCCAGCAGTTTAGCTACAGGGCGAGGCTACACCTTC	CASSLATGRGYTF
.	.	TRBV12-3/TRBV12-4	TRBJ1-1	TGTGCCACGACGACTAACACTGAAGCTTTCTTT	CATTTNTEAFF
.	TRBD1	TRBV5-1	TRBJ1-1	TGCGCCAGCAGCGCGGGACAGGTAGGGGAAGCTTTCTTT	CASSAGQVGEAFF
.	.	TRBV28	TRBJ1-1	TGTGCCAGCAGCCCCACCCGGACAGAAATGAACACTGAAGCTTTCTTT	CASSPTRTEMNTEAFF
.	.	TRBV18	TRBJ2-2	TGTGCCAGCTGGGGCGGGACCGCCGGGGAGCTGTTTTTT	CASWGGTAGELFF
.	.	TRBV2	TRBJ2-7	TGTGCCAGCAGAGACACAGGGGGGGCGTCCTACGAGCAGTACTTC	CASRDTGGASYEQYF
.	.	TRBV5-1	TRBJ2-7	TGCGCCAGCAGCTTGGTAGGGTCCCTTAGCTCCTACGAGCAGTACTTC	CASSLVGSLSSYEQYF
.	.	TRBV27	TRBJ1-1	TGTGCCAGTACCCAGGGCACCATGAACACTGAAGCTTTCTTT	CASTQGTMNTEAFF
.	.	TRBV18	TRBJ1-2	TGTGCCAGCTCGCTGGGACCGGAGTATGGCTACACCTTC	CASSLGPEYGYTF
.	.	TRBV7-4	TRBJ1-1	TGTGCCAGCAGCCGGGGGGCCCTCTTT	CASSRGALF
.	.	TRBV28	TRBJ2-1	TGTGCCAGCAGTCCGAACAAGAGAACCACGGTCTTC	CASSPNKRTTVF
once	.	TRBV24-1	TRBJ2-2	TGTGCCACCAGGAGGGGGGCTAGCGGGGAGCTGTTTTTT	CATRRGASGELFF
few	.	TRBV9	TRBJ1-5	TGTGCCAGCAGCGTAGGGAGGGAGAATCAGCCCCAGCATTTT	CASSVGRENQPQHF
.	TRBD2	TRBV19	TRBJ2-1	TGTGCCAGTAGTGGGCGTAGCGGGAGTCGCAATGAGCAGTTCTTC	CASSGRSGSRNEQFF
.	.	TRBV18	TRBJ2-3	TGTGCCAGCTCGTCGACAGTCCCGCCAGATACGCAGTATTTT	CASSSTVPPDTQYF
.	TRBD2	TRBV7-9	TRBJ2-5	TGTGCCAGCAGCTTGGCCGGGAGGGCCGGTGAGACCCAGTACTTC	CASSLAGRAGETQYF
.	.	TRBV5-4	TRBJ2-7	TGTGCCAGCAGCTTGTTCCCTAGTGGAGGAGAGCAGTACTTC	CASSLFPSGGEQYF
.	TRBD2	TRBV19	TRBJ2-7	TGTGCCAGTAGTATAGGGCCTCCGGGACTAGCGGGAGTCGAGCAGTACTTC	CASSIGPPGLAGVEQYF
.	TRBD1	TRBV3-1/TRBV3-2	TRBJ1-6	TGTGCCAGCAGCCAGGGGGACAGGCCTAATTCACCCCTCCACTTT	CASSQGDRPNSPLHF
.	TRBD2	TRBV4-2	TRBJ2-1	TGTGCCAGCAGACTAGCGGCCAACGGCTACAATGAGCAGTTCTTC	CASRLAANGYNEQFF
.	.	TRBV30	TRBJ2-7	TGTGCCTGGAGTTCTCCTCGGAGGGCCTCCGAGCAGTACTTC	CAWSSPRRASEQYF
.	.	TRBV7-9	TRBJ2-7	TGTGCCAGCAGCCCATCCCGAGGCCGGGACCCTATCCAGTACTTC	CASSPSRGRDPIQYF
.	.	TRBV27	TRBJ2-7	TGTGCCAGCAGTTTAACGGCCAGTCCAAATCACGAGCAGTACTTC	CASSLTASPNHEQYF
.	.	TRBV6-5	TRBJ2-7	TGTGCCAGCAGTCTTGGGGGGAGCTCCTACGAGCAGTACTTC	CASSLGGSSYEQYF
.	.	TRBV28	TRBJ2-1	TGTGCCAGCAGTTGGGCGAGGAAAGAGCAGTTCTTC	CASSWARKEQFF
once	.	TRBV28	TRBJ1-5	TGTGCCAGCAGTCCACCTAGGGCCCGGCGGTTTAGCAATCAGCCCCAGCATTTT	CASSPPRARRFSNQPQHF
once	TRBD2	TRBV19	TRBJ2-1	TGTGCCAGTAGTATAATACTGGGTGGTAGCGGGAGGAATGAGCAGTTCTTC	CASSIILGGSGRNEQFF
.	.	TRBV5-6	TRBJ1-2	TGTGCCAGCAGCTTGTACGGGGGCGACTATGGCTACACCTTC	CASSLYGGDYGYTF
.	.	TRBV5-1	TRBJ2-7	TGCGCCAGCCAGCCTACTGGTGGCTCCTACGAGCAGTACTTC	CASQPTGGSYEQYF
.	.	TRBV27	TRBJ1-3	TGTGCCAGCAGTTATCCCCAGCGAAACACCATATATTTT	CASSYPQRNTIYF
.	.	TRBV3-1/TRBV3-2	TRBJ2-1	TGTGCCAGCAGCACCTCGGCGGCCTCCTACAATGAGCAGTTCTTC	CASSTSAASYNEQFF
.	TRBD2	TRBV5-8	TRBJ2-2	TGTGCCAGCAGCGCCGGGGTGGTTGGACTAGGAGTCGGGGAGCTGTTTTTT	CASSAGVVGLGVGELFF
.	.	TRBV30	TRBJ1-3	TGTGCCTGGAGCAGGTTCAGCTCTGGAAACACCATATATTTT	CAWSRFSSGNTIYF
.	TRBD1	TRBV6-5	TRBJ1-2	TGTGCCAGCAGTTACTCTTACAGGGGCTATGGCTACACCTTC	CASSYSYRGYGYTF
.	.	TRBV24-1	TRBJ1-5	TGTGCCACCAGTGACACAGTTGGGTCCCAGCCCCAGCATTTT	CATSDTVGSQPQHF
.	TRBD1	TRBV28	TRBJ1-1	TGTGCCAGCAGCCCCGGGACAGGGAGGACTGAAGCTTTCTTT	CASSPGTGRTEAFF
.	TRBD2	TRBV7-3	TRBJ2-3	TGTGCCAGCAGCTTAAGCGGGGGTACGCAGTATTTT	CASSLSGGTQYF